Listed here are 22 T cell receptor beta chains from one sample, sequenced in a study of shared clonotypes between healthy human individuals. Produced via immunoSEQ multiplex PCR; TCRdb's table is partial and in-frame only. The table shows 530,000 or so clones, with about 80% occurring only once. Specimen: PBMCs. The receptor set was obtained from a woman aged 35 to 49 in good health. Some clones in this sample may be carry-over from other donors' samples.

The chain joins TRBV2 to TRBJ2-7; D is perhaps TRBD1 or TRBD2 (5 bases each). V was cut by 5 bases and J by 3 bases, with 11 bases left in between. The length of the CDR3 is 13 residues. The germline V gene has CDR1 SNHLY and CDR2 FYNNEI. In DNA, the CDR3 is TGTGCCAGCAGTTCCGGGGCCTACTACGAGCAGTACTTC. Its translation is CASSSGAYYEQYF.

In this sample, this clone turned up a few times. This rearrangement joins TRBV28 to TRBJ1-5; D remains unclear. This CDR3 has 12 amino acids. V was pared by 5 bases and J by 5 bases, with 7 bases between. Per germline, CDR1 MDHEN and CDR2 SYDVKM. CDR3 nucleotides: TGTGCCAGCAGTCCCCCGGATCAGCCCCAGCATTTT. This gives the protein CASSPPDQPQHF. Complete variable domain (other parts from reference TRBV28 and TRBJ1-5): DVKVTQSSRYLVKRTGEKVFLECVQDMDHENMFWYRQDPGLGLRLIYFSYDVKMKEKGDIPEGYSVSREKKERFSLILESASTNQTSMYLCASSPPDQPQHFGDGTRLSIL.

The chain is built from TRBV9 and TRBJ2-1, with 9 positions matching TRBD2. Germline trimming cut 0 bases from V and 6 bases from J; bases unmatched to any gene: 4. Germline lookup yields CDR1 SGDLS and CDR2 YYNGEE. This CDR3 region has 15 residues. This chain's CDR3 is CASSVVAGVPNEQFF. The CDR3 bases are TGTGCCAGCAGCGTAGTAGCGGGAGTGCCCAATGAGCAGTTCTTC. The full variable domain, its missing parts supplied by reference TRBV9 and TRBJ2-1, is DSGVTQTPKHLITATGQRVTLRCSPRSGDLSVYWYQQSLDQGLQFLIQYYNGEERAKGNILERFSAQQFPDLHSELNLSSLELGDSALYFCASSVVAGVPNEQFFGPGTRLTVL.

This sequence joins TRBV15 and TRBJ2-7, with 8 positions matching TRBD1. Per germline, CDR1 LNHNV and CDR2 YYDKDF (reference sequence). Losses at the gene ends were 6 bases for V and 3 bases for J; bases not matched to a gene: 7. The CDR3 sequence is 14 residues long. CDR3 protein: CATSSGTGVYEQYF. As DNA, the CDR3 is TGTGCCACCAGTTCCGGGACAGGAGTCTACGAGCAGTACTTC.

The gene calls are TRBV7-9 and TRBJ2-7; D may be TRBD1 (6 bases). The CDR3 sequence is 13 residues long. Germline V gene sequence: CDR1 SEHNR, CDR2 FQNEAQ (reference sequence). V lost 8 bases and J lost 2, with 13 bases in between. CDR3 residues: CASLRDTTYEQYF. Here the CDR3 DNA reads TGTGCCAGCCTCCGGGACACCACCTACGAGCAGTACTTC.

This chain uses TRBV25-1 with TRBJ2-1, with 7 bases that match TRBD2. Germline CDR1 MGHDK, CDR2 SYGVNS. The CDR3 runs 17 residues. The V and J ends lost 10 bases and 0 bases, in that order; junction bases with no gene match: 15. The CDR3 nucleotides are TGTGCCAACCCAACTACACGGGGGGTCCGCTCCTACAATGAGCAGTTCTTC. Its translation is CANPTTRGVRSYNEQFF.

CDR3 DNA: TGTGCCATCAGGGGGACTAGTTTCCATGAGCAGTTCTTC. Protein product: CAIRGTSFHEQFF. The chain joins TRBV10-3 to TRBJ2-1, with 8 nucleotides matching TRBD2. This CDR3 region has 13 residues. The junction had 6 bases not matched to a gene; V was cut back by 6 bases and J by 8 bases. Germline-derived CDR1 and CDR2 are ENHRY and SYGVKD.

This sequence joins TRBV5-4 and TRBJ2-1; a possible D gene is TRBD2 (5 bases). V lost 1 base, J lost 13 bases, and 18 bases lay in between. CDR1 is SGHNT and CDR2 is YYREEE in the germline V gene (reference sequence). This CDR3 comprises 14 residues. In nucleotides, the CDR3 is TGTGCCAGCAGCTTGTTTGGTAGCGTGCTCTCCCAGTTCTTC. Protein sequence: CASSLFGSVLSQFF.

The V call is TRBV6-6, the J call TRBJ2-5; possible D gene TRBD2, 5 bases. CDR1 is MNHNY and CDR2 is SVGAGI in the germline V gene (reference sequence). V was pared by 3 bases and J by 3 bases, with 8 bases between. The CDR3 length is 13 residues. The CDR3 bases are TGTGCCAGCAGTTATGCCGGGGAAGAGACCCAGTACTTC. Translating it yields CASSYAGEETQYF.

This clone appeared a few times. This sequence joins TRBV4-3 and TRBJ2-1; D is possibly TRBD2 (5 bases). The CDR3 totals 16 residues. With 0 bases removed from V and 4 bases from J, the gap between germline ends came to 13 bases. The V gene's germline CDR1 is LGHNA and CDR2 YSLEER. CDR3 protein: CASSQEGAGRYNEQFF. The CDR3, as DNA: TGCGCCAGCAGCCAAGAGGGTGCGGGCCGATACAATGAGCAGTTCTTC.

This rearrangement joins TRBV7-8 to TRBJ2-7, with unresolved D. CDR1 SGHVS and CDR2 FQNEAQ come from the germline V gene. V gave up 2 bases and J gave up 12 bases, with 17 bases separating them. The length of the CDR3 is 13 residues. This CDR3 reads CASSLSILRIPYF. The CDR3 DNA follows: TGTGCCAGCAGCTTATCGATACTCAGGATACCGTACTTC.

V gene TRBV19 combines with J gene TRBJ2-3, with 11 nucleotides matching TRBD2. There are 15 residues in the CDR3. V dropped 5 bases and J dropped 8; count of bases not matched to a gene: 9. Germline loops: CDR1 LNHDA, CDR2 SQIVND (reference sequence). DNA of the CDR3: TGTGCCAGTAGTCTCACTAGCGGGAGTGGTCGTACGCAGTATTTT. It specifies CASSLTSGSGRTQYF.

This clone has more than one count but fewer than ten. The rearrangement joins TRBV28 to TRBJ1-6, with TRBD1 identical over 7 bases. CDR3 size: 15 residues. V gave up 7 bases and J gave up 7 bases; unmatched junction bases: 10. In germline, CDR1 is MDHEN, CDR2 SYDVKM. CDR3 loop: CASTPEGRGNSPLHF. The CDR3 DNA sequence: TGTGCCAGCACCCCAGAGGGCAGGGGGAATTCACCCCTCCACTTT. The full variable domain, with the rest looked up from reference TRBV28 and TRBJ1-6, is DVKVTQSSRYLVKRTGEKVFLECVQDMDHENMFWYRQDPGLGLRLIYFSYDVKMKEKGDIPEGYSVSREKKERFSLILESASTNQTSMYLCASTPEGRGNSPLHFGNGTRLTVT.

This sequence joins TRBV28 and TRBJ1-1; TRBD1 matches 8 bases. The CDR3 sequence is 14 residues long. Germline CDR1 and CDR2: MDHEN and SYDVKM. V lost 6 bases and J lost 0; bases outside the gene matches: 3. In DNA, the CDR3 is TGTGCCAGCAGGCCGGGACAGGTGAACACTGAAGCTTTCTTT. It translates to CASRPGQVNTEAFF. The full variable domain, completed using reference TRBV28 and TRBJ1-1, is DVKVTQSSRYLVKRTGEKVFLECVQDMDHENMFWYRQDPGLGLRLIYFSYDVKMKEKGDIPEGYSVSREKKERFSLILESASTNQTSMYLCASRPGQVNTEAFFGQGTRLTVV.

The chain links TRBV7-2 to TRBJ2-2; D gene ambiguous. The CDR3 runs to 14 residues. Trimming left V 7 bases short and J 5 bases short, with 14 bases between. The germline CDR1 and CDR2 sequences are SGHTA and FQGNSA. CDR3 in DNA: TGTGCCAGCACTAAAGGAATGGGGACCGGGGAGCTGTTTTTT. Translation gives CASTKGMGTGELFF.

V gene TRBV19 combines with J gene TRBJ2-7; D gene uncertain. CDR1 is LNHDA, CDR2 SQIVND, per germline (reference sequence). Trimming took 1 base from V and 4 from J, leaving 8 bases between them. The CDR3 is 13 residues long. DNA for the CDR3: TGTGCCAGTAGTATAGCGTGGGGATACGAGCAGTACTTC. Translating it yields CASSIAWGYEQYF.

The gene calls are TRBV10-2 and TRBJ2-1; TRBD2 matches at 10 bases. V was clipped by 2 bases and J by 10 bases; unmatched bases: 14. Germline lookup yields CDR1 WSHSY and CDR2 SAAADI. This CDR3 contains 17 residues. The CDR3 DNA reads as TGCGCCAGCAGTGAGGGCCGAGCGGGAGGGCCAGAAGAGGAGCAGTTCTTC. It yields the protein CASSEGRAGGPEEEQFF.

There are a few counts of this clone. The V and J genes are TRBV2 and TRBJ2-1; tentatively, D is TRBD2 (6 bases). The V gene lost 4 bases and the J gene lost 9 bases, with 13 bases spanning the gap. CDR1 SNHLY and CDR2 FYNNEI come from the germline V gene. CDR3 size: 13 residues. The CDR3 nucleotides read TGTGCCAGCAGTGCCCTGAAAGCGGGTGAGCAGTTCTTC. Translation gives CASSALKAGEQFF.

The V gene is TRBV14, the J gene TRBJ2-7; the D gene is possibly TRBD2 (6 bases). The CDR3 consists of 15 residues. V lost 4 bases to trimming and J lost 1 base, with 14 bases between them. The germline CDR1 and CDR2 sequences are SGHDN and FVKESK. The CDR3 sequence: CASSLVAEPSYEQYF. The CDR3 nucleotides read TGTGCCAGCAGCCTGGTAGCGGAGCCATCCTACGAGCAGTACTTC.

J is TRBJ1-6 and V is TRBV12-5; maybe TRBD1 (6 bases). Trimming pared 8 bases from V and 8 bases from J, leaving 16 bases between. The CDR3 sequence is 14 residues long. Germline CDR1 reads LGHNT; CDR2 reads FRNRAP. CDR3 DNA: TGTGCTAGTCCACGTTGGGGGCGGGATTCACCCCTCCACTTT. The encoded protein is CASPRWGRDSPLHF.

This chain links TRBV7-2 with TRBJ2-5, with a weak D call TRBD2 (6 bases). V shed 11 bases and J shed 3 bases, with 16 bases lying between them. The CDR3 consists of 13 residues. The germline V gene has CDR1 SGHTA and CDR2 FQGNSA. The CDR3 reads CAGRRVAEETQYF. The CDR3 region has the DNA TGTGCCGGAAGGAGGGTAGCGGAAGAGACCCAGTACTTC.

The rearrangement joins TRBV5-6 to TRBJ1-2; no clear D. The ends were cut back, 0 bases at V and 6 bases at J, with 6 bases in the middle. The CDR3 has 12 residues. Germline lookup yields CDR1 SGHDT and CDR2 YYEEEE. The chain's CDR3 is CASSLATDGYTF. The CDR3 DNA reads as TGTGCCAGCAGCTTGGCCACGGATGGCTACACCTTC.